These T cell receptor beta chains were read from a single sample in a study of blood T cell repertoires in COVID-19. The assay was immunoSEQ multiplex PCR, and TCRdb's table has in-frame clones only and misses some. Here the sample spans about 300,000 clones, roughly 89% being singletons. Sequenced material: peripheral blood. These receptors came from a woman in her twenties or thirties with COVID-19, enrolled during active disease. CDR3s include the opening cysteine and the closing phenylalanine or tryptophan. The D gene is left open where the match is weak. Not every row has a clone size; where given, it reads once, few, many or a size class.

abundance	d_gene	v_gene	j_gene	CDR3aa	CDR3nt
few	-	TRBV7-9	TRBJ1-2	CATRQLNQNGYTF	TGTGCCACTAGACAGCTCAACCAGAATGGCTACACCTTC
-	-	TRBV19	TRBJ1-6	CASKFREVNSPLHF	TGTGCCAGTAAGTTTAGGGAGGTGAACTCACCCCTCCACTTT
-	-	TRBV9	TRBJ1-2	CASSVGAGGYTF	TGTGCCAGCAGCGTAGGGGCGGGTGGCTACACCTTC
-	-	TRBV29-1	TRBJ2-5	CSVVRELQETQYF	TGCAGCGTCGTCCGGGAGCTCCAAGAGACCCAGTACTTC
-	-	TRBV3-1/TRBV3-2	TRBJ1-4	CASSQVEGLLFF	TGTGCCAGCAGCCAAGTTGAGGGTCTCCTGTTTTTT
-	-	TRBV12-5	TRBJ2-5	CASGLGPRETQYF	TGTGCTAGTGGTTTGGGCCCGAGGGAGACCCAGTACTTC
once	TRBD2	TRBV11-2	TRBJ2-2	CASSLELAGGPGTGELFF	TGTGCCAGCAGCTTAGAACTAGCGGGGGGCCCGGGCACCGGGGAGCTGTTTTTT
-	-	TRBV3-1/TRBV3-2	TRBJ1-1	CASSQDDRFPFF	TGTGCCAGCAGCCAAGATGACAGGTTCCCTTTCTTT
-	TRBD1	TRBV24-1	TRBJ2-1	CATSDPARGSAYNEQFF	TGTGCCACCAGTGACCCCGCCAGGGGGAGCGCCTACAATGAGCAGTTCTTC
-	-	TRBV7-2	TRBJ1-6	CASSLGRGSPLHF	TGTGCCAGCAGCTTAGGCAGGGGTTCACCCCTCCACTTT
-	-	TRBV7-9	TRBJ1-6	CASSSLLPAGDNSPLHF	TGTGCCAGCAGCTCCCTCCTCCCAGCAGGGGATAATTCACCCCTCCACTTT
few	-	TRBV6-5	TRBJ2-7	CASSSGDWSSYEQYF	TGTGCCAGCAGTAGTGGGGACTGGAGCTCCTACGAGCAGTACTTC
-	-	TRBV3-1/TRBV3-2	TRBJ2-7	CASSQERLGAIYEQYF	TGTGCCAGCAGCCAAGAAAGGCTGGGGGCGATATACGAGCAGTACTTC
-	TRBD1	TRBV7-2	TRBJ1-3	CASSFRTGRGNTIYF	TGTGCCAGCAGCTTCCGGACAGGCCGTGGAAACACCATATATTTT
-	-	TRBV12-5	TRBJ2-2	CASAPPGTGELFF	TGTGCTAGTGCCCCGCCAGGCACCGGGGAGCTGTTTTTT
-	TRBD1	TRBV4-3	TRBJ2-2	CASSQPAQGAGELFF	TGCGCCAGCAGCCAGCCTGCCCAGGGGGCCGGGGAGCTGTTTTTT
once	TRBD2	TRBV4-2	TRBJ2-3	CASSPTSGGATDTQYF	TGTGCCAGCAGCCCGACTAGCGGGGGGGCTACAGATACGCAGTATTTT
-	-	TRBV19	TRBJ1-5	CASSPSSSRAQPQHF	TGTGCCAGTAGCCCCTCGTCGAGCAGGGCACAGCCCCAGCATTTT
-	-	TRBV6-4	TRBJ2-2	CASSPHGLPDTGELFF	TGTGCCAGCAGTCCACACGGACTACCAGACACCGGGGAGCTGTTTTTT
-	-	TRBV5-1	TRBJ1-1	CASTPTAMNTEAFF	TGCGCCAGCACCCCGACAGCCATGAACACTGAAGCTTTCTTT
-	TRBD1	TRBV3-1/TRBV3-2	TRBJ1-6	CASSLRTGRTYNSPLHF	TGTGCCAGCAGCCTTCGGACAGGGCGCACCTATAATTCACCCCTCCACTTT
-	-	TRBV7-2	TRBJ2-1	CASSSYLDSNEQFF	TGTGCCAGCAGCTCGTACCTAGACAGCAATGAGCAGTTCTTC
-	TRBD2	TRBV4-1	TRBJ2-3	CASSQDWLAVLDTQYF	TGCGCCAGCAGCCAAGATTGGCTAGCGGTCCTAGATACGCAGTATTTT
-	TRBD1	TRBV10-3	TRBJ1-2	CAISDPGTGLYTF	TGTGCCATCAGTGACCCCGGGACAGGATTATACACCTTC
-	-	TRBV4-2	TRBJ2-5	CASSQDSGETQYF	TGTGCCAGCAGCCAAGATAGCGGAGAGACCCAGTACTTC
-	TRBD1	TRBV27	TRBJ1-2	CASSPIPGQGYYGYTF	TGTGCCAGCAGCCCTATTCCGGGACAGGGGTACTATGGCTACACCTTC
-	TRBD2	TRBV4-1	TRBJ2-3	CASSLLAGSTDTQYF	TGCGCCAGCAGCCTCTTAGCGGGGAGCACAGATACGCAGTATTTT
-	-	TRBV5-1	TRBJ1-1	CASSLGAGNRGTEAFF	TGCGCCAGCAGCTTGGGGGCTGGAAACCGGGGCACTGAAGCTTTCTTT
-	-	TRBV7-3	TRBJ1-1	CASSLSRGTEAFF	TGTGCCAGCAGCTTATCCCGGGGCACTGAAGCTTTCTTT
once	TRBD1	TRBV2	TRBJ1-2	CASSDRVNYGYTF	TGTGCCAGCAGCGACAGGGTTAACTATGGCTACACCTTC
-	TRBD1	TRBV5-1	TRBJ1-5	CASSEMGQGVGQPQHF	TGCGCCAGCAGCGAAATGGGACAGGGGGTTGGTCAGCCCCAGCATTTT
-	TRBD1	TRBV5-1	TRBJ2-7	CASSLRTGDPYEQYF	TGCGCCAGCAGCCTAAGGACAGGGGATCCCTACGAGCAGTACTTC
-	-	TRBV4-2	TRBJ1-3	CASSRARAGNTIYF	TGTGCCAGCAGCCGGGCGAGGGCTGGAAACACCATATATTTT
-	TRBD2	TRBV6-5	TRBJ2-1	CASSPSSGGYNEQFF	TGTGCCAGCAGTCCCTCTAGCGGGGGTTACAATGAGCAGTTCTTC
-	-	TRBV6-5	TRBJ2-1	CASLTGSYNEQFF	TGTGCCAGCCTGACAGGCTCCTACAATGAGCAGTTCTTC
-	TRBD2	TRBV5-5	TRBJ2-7	CASSGSSGGVRNEQYF	TGTGCCAGCAGCGGGTCTAGCGGGGGGGTTCGGAACGAGCAGTACTTC
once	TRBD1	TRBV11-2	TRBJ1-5	CASSLRPGQLNQPQHF	TGTGCCAGCAGCTTACGACCGGGACAGCTAAATCAGCCCCAGCATTTT
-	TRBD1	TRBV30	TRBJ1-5	CAWSPTGAGQPQHF	TGTGCCTGGTCCCCCACAGGGGCCGGTCAGCCCCAGCATTTT
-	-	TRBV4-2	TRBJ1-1	CASSQGPGTEAFF	TGTGCCAGCAGCCAAGGCCCAGGGACTGAAGCTTTCTTT
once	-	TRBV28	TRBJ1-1	CASSLVLVNTEAFF	TGTGCCAGCAGTTTGGTACTGGTGAACACTGAAGCTTTCTTT
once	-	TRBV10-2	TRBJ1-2	CASSEFGVAVYGYTF	TGCGCCAGCAGTGAGTTCGGCGTCGCGGTCTATGGCTACACCTTC
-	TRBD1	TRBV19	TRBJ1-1	CASLNPGTALNTEAFF	TGTGCCAGTCTTAACCCCGGGACAGCATTGAACACTGAAGCTTTCTTT
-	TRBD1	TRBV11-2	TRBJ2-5	CASSYTGGQETQYF	TGTGCCAGCAGCTATACAGGGGGGCAAGAGACCCAGTACTTC
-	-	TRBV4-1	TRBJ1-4	CASSQKRVGANEKLFF	TGCGCCAGCAGCCAAAAACGGGTGGGAGCTAATGAAAAACTGTTTTTT
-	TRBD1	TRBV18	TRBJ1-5	CATGTDRNQPQHF	TGTGCCACCGGGACAGACCGGAATCAGCCCCAGCATTTT
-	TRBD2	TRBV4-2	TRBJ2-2	CASSLAERGYTGELFF	TGTGCCAGCAGCCTCGCCGAGCGGGGGTACACCGGGGAGCTGTTTTTT
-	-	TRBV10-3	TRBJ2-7	CAISDRQADEQYF	TGTGCCATCAGTGATAGACAGGCCGACGAGCAGTACTTC
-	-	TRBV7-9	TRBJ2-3	CASSLSTTDTQYF	TGTGCCAGCAGCTTGAGTACCACAGATACGCAGTATTTT
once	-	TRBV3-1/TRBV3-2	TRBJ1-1	CASSQNRDRAFF	TGTGCCAGCAGCCAGAACAGGGATCGAGCTTTCTTT
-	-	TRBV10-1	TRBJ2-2	CASSRGSRELFF	TGCGCCAGCAGTCGGGGGTCGAGGGAGCTGTTTTTT
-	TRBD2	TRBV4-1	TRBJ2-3	CASSQDGGGGTDTQYF	TGCGCCAGCAGCCAAGACGGCGGGGGGGGTACAGATACGCAGTATTTT